Each of the 2 T cell receptor beta chains below was sequenced from the same sample in a study of CD8+ T cells in alopecia areata (dated by TCRdb to the late 2010s). Taken with the paper, the label for treatment or condition translates to: oral pan-JAK inhibitor, 5-10 mg twice daily. Library preparation used the immunoSEQ multiplex PCR assay. To provide template for TCR sequencing, every sample had RNA extracted and reverse transcribed into cDNA. This immuneACCESS table, as held by TCRdb, lists in-frame sequences with V and J called but not all clones. Of the missing ones, under half trace to an unresolved V gene in checked studies; the others have no known cause. The sample includes about 180,000 clones, with 58% observed a single time. 16% of the sample is taken by the ten largest. Sample: CD4+ T cells sorted from blood, taken between weeks 55 and 70, from a patient treated with tofacitinib. These receptors were obtained from a human donor with alopecia areata.

The chain is built from TRBV2 and TRBJ1-5; 7 bases are a match to TRBD1. This CDR3 has 13 amino acids. Germline V gives CDR1 SNHLY, CDR2 FYNNEI. V shed 8 bases, J shed 11 bases, and the junction held 12 bases outside the gene matches. The CDR3 region is CASGRDSSLAQHF. CDR3 coding DNA: TGTGCCAGCGGCCGGGACAGCTCTTTGGCCCAGCATTTT. Full variable domain (missing parts from reference TRBV2 and TRBJ1-5): EPEVTQTPSHQVTQMGQEVILRCVPISNHLYFYWYRQILGQKVEFLVSFYNNEISEKSEIFDDQFSVERPDGSNFTLKIRSTKLEDSAMYFCASGRDSSLAQHFGDGTRLSIL.

There are a few counts of this clone. The chain is built from TRBV7-2 and TRBJ2-5, with 9 bases matching TRBD2. Germline V lookup: CDR1 SGHTA, CDR2 FQGNSA. CDR3 length equals 17 residues. Trimming removed 5 bases from V and 4 bases from J; junction bases left unmatched: 14. CDR3 DNA sequence: TGTGCCAGCAGCCCCTTTGGCGGGGGGGTATCAGGAGAGACCCAGTACTTC. Amino acids: CASSPFGGGVSGETQYF.